Sequencing of this T cell receptor beta chain was carried out in a study of cytomegalovirus exposure and HLA in healthy donors. Whole-study findings and limits: Immune exposure information available was restricted to CMV serostatus. Cytomegalovirus status was reportedly diagnosed by the classifier with high sensitivity and specificity.

PCR employed 60 Vbeta and 13 Jbeta primers. TCRdb's copy holds only in-frame clones and misses some; the assay was immunoSEQ multiplex PCR. The repertoire holds under 200,000 clones, with roughly 70% as singletons. Germline V gene data show CDR1 as MNHEY and CDR2 as SMNVEV (reference sequence). The CDR3 length is 15 residues. Losses at the gene ends were 5 bases for V and 6 bases for J; bases not matched to a gene: 11. Remarks on this clone: Its antigen is still unknown.

The clonotype was recovered from a middle-aged woman in good health and CMV-seropositive. Sequencing was done on a sample of PBMCs. J is TRBJ1-1 and V is TRBV27, with 8 positions matching TRBD1. CDR3 sequence (DNA): TGTGCCAGCAGTCCCCACACAGGGGGGGGGTCTGAAGCTTTCTTT. The encoded protein is CASSPHTGGGSEAFF.